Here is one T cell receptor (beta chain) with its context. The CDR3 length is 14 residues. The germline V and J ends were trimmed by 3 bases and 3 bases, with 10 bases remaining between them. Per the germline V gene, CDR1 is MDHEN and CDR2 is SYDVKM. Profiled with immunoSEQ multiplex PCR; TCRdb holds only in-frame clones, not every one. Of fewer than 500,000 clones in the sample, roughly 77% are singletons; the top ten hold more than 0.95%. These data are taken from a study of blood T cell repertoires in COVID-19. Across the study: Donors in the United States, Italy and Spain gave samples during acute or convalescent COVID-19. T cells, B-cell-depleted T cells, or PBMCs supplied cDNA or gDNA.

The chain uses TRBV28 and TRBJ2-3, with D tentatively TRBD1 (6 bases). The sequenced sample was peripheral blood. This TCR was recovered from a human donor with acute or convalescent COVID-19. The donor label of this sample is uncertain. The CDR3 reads CASSFLQGTDTQYF. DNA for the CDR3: TGTGCCAGCAGTTTTCTACAGGGAACAGATACGCAGTATTTT.